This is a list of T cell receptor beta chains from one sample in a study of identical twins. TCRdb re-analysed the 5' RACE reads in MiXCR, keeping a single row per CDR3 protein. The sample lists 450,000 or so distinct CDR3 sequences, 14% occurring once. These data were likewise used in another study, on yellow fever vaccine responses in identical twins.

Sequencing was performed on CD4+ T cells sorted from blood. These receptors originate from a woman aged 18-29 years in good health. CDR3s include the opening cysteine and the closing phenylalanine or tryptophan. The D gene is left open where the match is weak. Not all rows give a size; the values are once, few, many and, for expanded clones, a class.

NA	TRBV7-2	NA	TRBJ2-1	CASSSDGNRYNEQFF	TGTGCCAGCAGCTCAGACGGGAACCGGTACAATGAGCAGTTCTTC
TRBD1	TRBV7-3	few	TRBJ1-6	CASSSTGLGSPLHF	TGTGCCAGCAGCTCGACAGGGTTGGGATCACCCCTCCACTTT
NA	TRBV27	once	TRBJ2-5	CASSLLLKETQYF	TGTGCCAGCAGTTTACTTCTAAAAGAGACCCAGTACTTC
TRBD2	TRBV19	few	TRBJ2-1	CASSPFGSGARNEQFF	TGTGCCAGTAGCCCCTTCGGGAGCGGGGCACGAAATGAGCAGTTCTTC
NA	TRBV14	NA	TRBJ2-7	CASSHLTGRNEQYF	TGTGCCAGCAGCCATCTTACAGGGAGGAACGAGCAGTACTTC
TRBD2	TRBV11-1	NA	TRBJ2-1	CASSLFAGLAGGPGEQFF	TGTGCCAGCAGCTTATTCGCCGGACTAGCGGGAGGGCCGGGTGAGCAGTTCTTC
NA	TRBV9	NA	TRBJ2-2	CASSVGGHTGELFF	TGTGCCAGCAGCGTAGGGGGCCATACCGGGGAGCTGTTTTTT
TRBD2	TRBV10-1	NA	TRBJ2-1	CASSGPGGGRTDNEQFF	TGCGCCAGCAGCGGACCCGGGGGCGGGAGGACAGACAATGAGCAGTTCTTC
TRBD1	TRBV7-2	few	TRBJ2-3	CASSPKPLLQGDTQYF	TGTGCCAGCAGCCCCAAACCCCTACTACAGGGGGATACGCAGTATTTT
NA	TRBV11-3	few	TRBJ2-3	CASSLDGAVGTDTQYF	TGTGCCAGCAGCTTAGATGGTGCCGTGGGCACAGATACGCAGTATTTT
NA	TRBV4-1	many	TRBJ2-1	CASSQVGREQFF	TGCGCCAGCAGCCAAGTGGGTAGGGAGCAGTTCTTC
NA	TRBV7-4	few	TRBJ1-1	CASSCIRQASF	TGTGCCAGCAGCTGTATAAGACAGGCCTCCTTT
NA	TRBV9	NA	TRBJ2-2	CASSGNQAGELFF	TGTGCCAGCAGCGGAAACCAAGCCGGGGAGCTGTTTTTT
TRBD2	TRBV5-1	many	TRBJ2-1	CASSPGLAGNNEQFF	TGCGCCAGCAGCCCGGGACTAGCGGGAAATAATGAGCAGTTCTTC
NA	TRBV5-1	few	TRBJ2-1	CASSSDTGPGNEQFF	TGCGCCAGCAGCTCGGACACCGGCCCGGGCAATGAGCAGTTCTTC
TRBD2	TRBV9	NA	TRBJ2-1	CASSVSSGISYNEQFF	TGTGCCAGCAGCGTTTCTAGCGGCATCTCCTACAATGAGCAGTTCTTC
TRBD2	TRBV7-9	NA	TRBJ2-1	CASSLTGTSLLNEQFF	TGTGCCAGCAGCCTCACCGGGACTAGCCTCCTAAATGAGCAGTTCTTC
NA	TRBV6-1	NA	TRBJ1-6	CASSTEQGGGPLHF	TGTGCCAGCAGCACCGAGCAGGGAGGGGGACCCCTCCACTTT
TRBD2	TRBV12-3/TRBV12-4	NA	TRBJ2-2	CASNAGLGNTGELFF	TGTGCCAGCAATGCGGGACTAGGGAACACCGGGGAGCTGTTTTTT
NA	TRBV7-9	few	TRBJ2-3	CASSLVPGTDTQYF	TGTGCCAGCAGCTTAGTTCCGGGCACAGATACGCAGTATTTT
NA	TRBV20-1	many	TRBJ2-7	CSANTGYEQYF	TGCAGTGCCAACACAGGGTACGAGCAGTACTTC
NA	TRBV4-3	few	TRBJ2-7	CASSQVPGPYEQYF	TGCGCCAGCAGCCAAGTCCCCGGGCCCTACGAGCAGTACTTC